The entry that follows covers one TCR beta chain sequence. Its cognate antigen is unknown. TCRdb's copy holds only in-frame clones and misses some; the assay was immunoSEQ multiplex PCR. The table includes tens of thousands of clones, more than 70% detected once. The entry originates in a study of OX40 agonist ivuxolimab in advanced cancers. About the study: It was ivuxolimab, an agonistic anti-OX40 (CD134) antibody, that patients were treated with. Study results and limitations: Among expanded peripheral T cells, antigen specificity went undetermined.

Between the trimmed V and J ends, which lost 0 bases and 8 bases, there was a span of 16 bases. CDR1 and CDR2 from the germline V gene are MNHEY and SVGAGI. This CDR3 region has 15 residues. This specimen was CD4+ or CD8+ T cells sorted from blood, taken in a trial of the OX40 agonist ivuxolimab. This TCR derives from an adult with an advanced solid tumor such as melanoma, head and neck, liver or kidney cancer. The chain carries TRBV6-5 and TRBJ1-2; possibly TRBD1 for D (5 bases). The CDR3 sequence: CASSYSRQGLRGYTF. As DNA, the CDR3 is TGTGCCAGCAGTTACTCGAGGCAGGGTCTACGGGGCTACACCTTC.